The entry that follows covers one T cell receptor beta chain sequence. This sample stems from a study of blood T cell repertoires in COVID-19. About the research overall: Italy, Spain and the United States were the sources of the convalescent and acute COVID-19 samples. T cells, B-cell-depleted T cells, or PBMCs supplied cDNA or gDNA.

Source study methods: How many nucleated cells were present was estimated from reference gene primer amplification. Assay used: immunoSEQ multiplex PCR; TCRdb lists only in-frame clones, some missing. The V and J calls and clone size were taken over from that table, and D and trimming were inferred from the DNA. This sample has some 51,000 clones; 86% occur once, and the top ten carry over 1%. The CDR3 sequence is 17 residues long. V gave up 5 bases and J gave up 4 bases; unmatched junction bases: 10. The germline gives CDR1 ENHRY, CDR2 SYGVKD. Material: peripheral blood. This rearrangement joins TRBV10-3 to TRBJ2-3, with 12 bases aligning to TRBD1. The receptor comes from a man aged 55 to 70 with acute or convalescent COVID-19. CDR3 DNA sequence: TGTGCCATCAGTTACCCCCGGGACAGGGGGCAATCAGATACGCAGTATTTT. Its translation: CAISYPRDRGQSDTQYF.